The T cell receptor beta chain described here comes from a study of T cell clones after liver transplantation (dated by TCRdb to about 2019). In terms of the full investigation: The samples were obtained from ITN030ST, a randomized trial that attempted immunosuppression withdrawal within 2 years after liver transplantation. Donor-reactive T cell clones were identified by TCRbeta sequencing following a pre-transplant mixed lymphocyte reaction and were subsequently tracked in post-transplant blood. As an antigen-independent comparator for the donor-reactive sequences, third party-reactive TCRbeta sequences from pre-transplant MLRs were identified as well. Of the eight recipients, three were HCV-positive, while the remaining recipients had been transplanted for non-autoimmune, non-viral indications. No induction therapy was given to the subjects, and standard immunosuppression was administered until randomization at 12-24 months post-transplant. Tolerance was defined as complete withdrawal of immunosuppression for at least one year without a rise in liver enzymes beyond twice the upper limit of normal. Blood samples were collected pre-transplant, pre-randomization before withdrawal, and post-randomization after either full withdrawal or failed withdrawal. The study cohort included 8 liver transplant recipients, of whom 3 were classified as tolerant and 5 as non-tolerant.

General study outcomes and caveats: In a couple of subjects, low numbers of available donor cells limited the measurable donor-reactive repertoire. When repertoire turnover was accounted for, significantly reduced detection of donor-reactive sequences was found in 7 of 8 subjects for CD4 and in 8 of 8 subjects for CD8. Donor-reactive sequences decreased more than third party-reactive sequences, which suggests partial antigen-specific deletion that was not related to withdrawal success. The conclusions were considered preliminary, being limited by small, heterogeneous patient numbers and non-standardized post-transplant time points. In most of the 8 subjects, circulating donor-reactive CD4 TCRbeta sequences decreased significantly after transplant, regardless of tolerance or HCV status. Because allograft tissue specimens were not available, migration of donor-reactive T cells into the graft, rather than deletion, may have occurred.

High-throughput TCRbeta CDR3 sequencing of frozen genomic DNA was performed by immunoSEQ, with PCR amplification, mapping, bias correction and internal controls included. The authors processed their data as follows. Only productive rearrangements were retained, and each unique TCRbeta sequence was defined by its CDR3 nucleotide sequence together with its V and J gene. For a sequence to be called donor-reactive, it needed a frequency of at least 0.01% and at least 5-fold expansion in CFSE-low cells compared with unstimulated pre-transplant cells. To ensure at least 90% detection power, minimum frequency thresholds were set for each subject based on that subject's lowest-template unstimulated sample. Repertoire turnover was measured by Jensen-Shannon divergence between the top 1000 TCRbeta sequences post- and pre-transplant. Two-sided Fisher's exact tests were used to test for changes in the detection of donor-reactive sequences. TCRdb's version of the immuneACCESS table is confined to in-frame rearrangements and falls short of the full clone set. An unresolved V gene accounts for under half of the shortfall where checked; the remainder is of unknown origin. From that table come the V and J calls and clone size; the DNA was used to work out D and trimming. This sample gives 25,000 to 35,000 clones in total; approximately 96% of them show up just once. The ten largest make up around 26% of the sample.

Note on this clone: The antigen it binds to is not known. No base-level quality is on record; no much larger clone is a single base apart.

Unstimulated PBMCs, after thawing, were stained for CD3, CD4 and CD8 and then FACS-sorted into CD3+CD4+ and CD3+CD8+ populations. All 8 studied subjects were randomized to immunosuppression withdrawal. The Qiagen DNeasy Blood and Tissue Kit was used for isolation of genomic DNA. Here the sequenced sample was CD8+ T cells from blood, taken 12 months after liver transplant. This TCR was sampled from a human patient who received a liver transplant. After a transplant, some T cells may be the graft donor's own cells.

The DNA sequence reads TGTGCCAGCACCCTTGGGACATTGGGCAATGAGCAGTTCTTC. Its protein reads: CASTLGTLGNEQFF. The sequence joins TRBV2 to TRBJ2-1; possibly the D gene is TRBD1, per 6 matching bases. The CDR3, from cysteine to phenylalanine, totals 14 residues. The retained sequence is limited to the CDR3, 42 bases, with the frame set at the first base. In the germline V gene, CDR1 corresponds to SNHLY and CDR2 to FYNNEI. V loses 7 bases of germline sequence and J loses 6 bases, and the interval between the two ends is 16 bases.